This T cell receptor (beta chain) was obtained from a study of shared clonotypes between healthy human individuals. The table came from immunoSEQ multiplex PCR; TCRdb's copy has only in-frame clones and leaves some out. The profile covers about 2 million clones, with 90% to 95% appearing a single time and roughly 0.13% taken by the ten largest. Each donor was a Caucasian adult residing in Nashville, Tennessee. A word on this clone: This sample includes further DNA sequences coding for the same CDR3.

Trimming pared 5 bases from V and 2 bases from J, leaving 8 bases between. This CDR3 has 13 amino acids. Germline CDR1 is SGHTA and CDR2 is FQGNSA. The sequenced sample was naive CD4+ T cells sorted from blood. Noted subset: CD45RA+ positively selected. This TCR was recovered from a young man in good health. The V call is TRBV7-2, the J call TRBJ2-3; D ambiguous. The CDR3 DNA sequence: TGTGCCAGCAGCCTTTACTTCACAGATACGCAGTATTTT. Translating gives CASSLYFTDTQYF.